The subject of this entry is one TCR beta chain. One junction end does not reproduce the germline sequence, and a read error may be involved. Per germline, CDR1 SGHRS and CDR2 YFSETQ. The CDR3 sequence is 15 residues long. The sample originates from a study of CD8 T cells in ankylosing spondylitis. Library preparation for TCR beta used quantitative 5'-RACE with molecular barcodes. From the 5' RACE reads, TCRdb called clonotypes with MiXCR, one entry per CDR3 protein. The sample contains 340,000 or so distinct CDR3 sequences, approximately 15% of which appear only once. The V call is TRBV5-1, the J call TRBJ2-7; a weak D match, TRBD2 (6 bases). The sample consisted of blood, either unsorted or a sorted T cell fraction (not recorded which). The TCR comes from a male donor with ankylosing spondylitis or in good health (not recorded which). The CDR3: CVSSPRSGGSYEQYF. CDR3 DNA sequence: TGCGTCAGCAGCCCTAGGTCCGGGGGCTCCTACGAGCAGTACTTC.